The 23 T cell receptor beta chains presented below share a single source sample, sequenced in a study of T-cell memory formation after mild COVID-19. TCRdb reprocessed the 5' RACE reads with MiXCR, giving one entry per CDR3 protein. The data contain 140,000 to 150,000 distinct CDR3 sequences, approximately 5.7% of them singletons. Input material: PBMCs or a T cell subset sorted from them (not recorded which). These receptors were taken from an adult woman who had mild COVID-19 (a few samples of this study predate the infection). Cell type and time point are not known.

This clonotype was recorded at least ten times. The rearrangement links TRBV7-2 to TRBJ1-1, with D possibly TRBD1 on 5 matching bases. CDR1 and CDR2 (germline): SGHTA, FQGNSA. The CDR3 contains 14 residues. Trimming stripped 5 bases from V and 8 bases from J, with 18 bases between. The CDR3 reads CASSQPGRGAEAFF. The CDR3 DNA is TGTGCCAGCAGCCAGCCGGGGAGAGGGGCCGAAGCTTTCTTT.

This clonotype has ten or more counts. This chain joins TRBV30 and TRBJ2-1; D not resolved. Trimming took off 3 bases at V and 5 bases at J, with 14 bases between the two ends. Germline loops: CDR1 GTSNPN, CDR2 SVGIG (reference sequence). This CDR3 has 14 amino acids. CDR3 in DNA: TGTGCCTGGAGCCTTTGGCTGGGGAACAATGAGCAGTTCTTC. It translates to CAWSLWLGNNEQFF. Complete variable domain (other parts from reference TRBV30 and TRBJ2-1): SQTIHQWPATLVQPVGSPLSLECTVEGTSNPNLYWYRQAAGRGLQLLFYSVGIGQISSEVPQNLSASRPQDRQFILSSKKLLLSDSGFYLCAWSLWLGNNEQFFGPGTRLTVL.

J is TRBJ2-3 and V is TRBV6-5; D is unclear. Trimming took 4 bases from V and 4 from J, leaving 15 bases between them. The CDR3 runs to 15 residues. Germline CDR1 is MNHEY and CDR2 is SVGAGI. CDR3 DNA sequence: TGTGCCAGCAGTTCCCTACTAAGTCAGCCAGATACGCAGTATTTT. The encoded protein is CASSSLLSQPDTQYF.

This clonotype was observed at least ten times. The V and J genes are TRBV12-3 or TRBV12-4 and TRBJ2-1; TRBD1 is a possible D gene (6 bases). The CDR3 sequence is 14 residues long. The ends were cut back, 6 bases at V and 0 bases at J, with 9 bases in the middle. CDR3 region: CASRGQSSYNEQFF. The CDR3 DNA follows: TGTGCCAGCAGAGGACAGAGCTCCTACAATGAGCAGTTCTTC.

This clonotype was seen more than once but under ten times. The chain is built from TRBV3-1 and TRBJ2-3; D gene ambiguous. V was shortened by 1 base and J by 0 bases, with 20 bases between the two germline ends. The CDR3 runs to 19 residues. Per germline, CDR1 LGHDT and CDR2 YNNKEL (reference sequence). The CDR3 here is CASSQVPPVQGASTDTQYF. Here the CDR3 DNA reads TGTGCCAGCAGCCAAGTCCCCCCAGTACAAGGAGCTAGCACAGATACGCAGTATTTT.

The chain recombines TRBV2 with TRBJ2-7; 8 bases map to TRBD2. Germline CDR1 SNHLY, CDR2 FYNNEI. This CDR3 spans 15 amino acids. The V segment lost 3 bases and the J segment 2 bases; nucleotides outside the gene matches: 6. CDR3 region: CASSDWGLEPYEQYF. In DNA form, the CDR3 reads TGTGCCAGCAGTGATTGGGGACTAGAACCCTACGAGCAGTACTTC.

A few counts support this clonotype. This chain joins TRBV7-2 and TRBJ2-7; TRBD2 agrees at 8 bases. Germline V gives CDR1 SGHTA, CDR2 FQGNSA. The CDR3 totals 16 residues. V was clipped by 8 bases and J by 3 bases; unmatched bases: 15. DNA for the CDR3: TGTGCCAGCTCAACAGCAAGAGAGCGGGGGCACTACGAGCAGTACTTC. This codes for CASSTARERGHYEQYF.

This clonotype was detected ten times or more. The rearrangement joins TRBV5-1 to TRBJ2-7, with D unclear. The CDR3 runs 13 residues. Per germline, CDR1 SGHRS and CDR2 YFSETQ. The V and J ends lost 0 bases and 6 bases respectively, with 10 bases between them. The CDR3 region has the DNA TGCGCCAGCAGCTTGGAAGGCCCGCGCGAGCAGTACTTC. Its protein product is CASSLEGPREQYF.

This clonotype was seen at least ten times. The V and J genes are TRBV20-1 and TRBJ2-2, with TRBD2 matching over 7 bases. The germline V gene has CDR1 DFQATT and CDR2 SNEGSKA (reference sequence). The J segment lost 4 bases and the V segment lost 0 bases, leaving 5 bases of the junction unmatched. The CDR3 loop spans 15 amino acids. CDR3 protein: CSARDRRGGTGELFF. CDR3 DNA sequence: TGCAGTGCTAGAGATCGCCGCGGGGGCACCGGGGAGCTGTTTTTT.

This clonotype was recorded many times. V usage is TRBV9 and J usage is TRBJ1-4; no reliable D call. V lost 3 bases and J lost 3, with 12 bases in between. There are 15 residues in the CDR3. CDR1 SGDLS and CDR2 YYNGEE come from the germline V gene. The CDR3 sequence is CASSAATGSNEKLFF. The CDR3 DNA sequence: TGTGCCAGCAGCGCAGCCACGGGATCTAATGAAAAACTGTTTTTT.

This chain connects TRBV9 to TRBJ1-3; no definite D call. The CDR3 spans 14 residues. V lost 2 bases and J lost 0, with 6 bases in between. The V gene's germline CDR1 is SGDLS and CDR2 YYNGEE. The CDR3 loop reads CASSVGSSGNTIYF. CDR3 nucleotides: TGTGCCAGCAGCGTCGGAAGCTCTGGAAACACCATATATTTT. The full variable domain, rest sourced from reference TRBV9 and TRBJ1-3, is DSGVTQTPKHLITATGQRVTLRCSPRSGDLSVYWYQQSLDQGLQFLIQYYNGEERAKGNILERFSAQQFPDLHSELNLSSLELGDSALYFCASSVGSSGNTIYFGEGSWLTVV.

The genes are TRBV18 and TRBJ2-7; a weak D match, TRBD2 (5 bases). Trimming cost V 3 bases and J 9 bases, with 24 bases left between them. The CDR3 is 16 residues long. CDR1 and CDR2 from the germline V gene are KGHSH and LQKENI. The DNA for the CDR3 is TGTGCCAGCTCACCGACCACGGTAACGAGCGGAGTGGTGCAGTACTTC. Encoded protein: CASSPTTVTSGVVQYF.

In this sample, this clonotype turned up many times. This chain links TRBV7-9 with TRBJ2-1; D gene unclear. Germline lookup yields CDR1 SEHNR and CDR2 FQNEAQ (reference sequence). Deletions cut 1 base from V and 5 bases from J, with 12 bases between. The CDR3 covers 15 residues. The CDR3 reads CASSLGGGGDNEQFF. Here the CDR3 DNA reads TGTGCCAGCAGCTTAGGCGGTGGCGGAGACAATGAGCAGTTCTTC.

This clonotype was observed at least ten times. The CDR3 DNA reads as TGTGCCAGCAGGAAAAACACTGAAGCTTTCTTT. Protein product: CASRKNTEAFF. The chain links TRBV5-4 to TRBJ1-1, with unresolved D. CDR1 is SGHNT and CDR2 is YYREEE in the germline V gene (reference sequence). V was clipped by 5 bases and J by 2 bases, with 4 bases between them. This CDR3 spans 11 amino acids.

The genes are TRBV9 and TRBJ2-7; maybe TRBD1 (5 bases). The CDR3 loop spans 16 amino acids. Germline V gene lookup returns CDR1 SGDLS and CDR2 YYNGEE. V lost 0 bases, J lost 4 bases, and 17 bases lay in between. CDR3 DNA sequence: TGTGCCAGCAGCGTAGCCGTTGGGGCAGACGCGTACGAGCAGTACTTC. Encoded protein: CASSVAVGADAYEQYF.

This clonotype was seen many times. In nucleotides, the CDR3 is TGTGCCAGCAGCCCACCCCCCGGGACACAAAACACCGGGGAGCTGTTTTTT. It translates to CASSPPPGTQNTGELFF. J is TRBJ2-2 and V is TRBV7-9, with D possibly TRBD1 on 6 matching bases. V was trimmed by 5 bases and J by 2 bases, leaving 18 bases between them. CDR3 length equals 17 residues. Germline V gene data show CDR1 as SEHNR and CDR2 as FQNEAQ (reference sequence).

This clonotype has more than one count but fewer than ten. V and J are TRBV24-1 and TRBJ2-1; 13 bases map to TRBD2. CDR3 length: 18 amino acids. CDR1 KGHDR and CDR2 SFDVKD come from the germline V gene. The J segment lost 1 base and the V segment lost 5 bases, leaving 7 bases of the junction unmatched. The CDR3 region has the DNA TGTGCCACCAGTGGGGTGACTAGCGGGAGGAGGTCCTACAATGAGCAGTTCTTC. It yields the protein CATSGVTSGRRSYNEQFF.

This clonotype has at least ten counts. The chain joins TRBV7-9 to TRBJ2-1, with 8 bases that match TRBD2. V dropped 5 bases and J dropped 6; count of bases not matched to a gene: 6. In germline, CDR1 is SEHNR, CDR2 FQNEAQ (reference sequence). The CDR3 sequence is 14 residues long. The CDR3 nucleotides are TGTGCCAGCAGCGTGGGACTAGTGGGCAATGAGCAGTTCTTC. Its protein is CASSVGLVGNEQFF.

This clonotype was seen at least ten times. The V and J genes are TRBV7-8 and TRBJ1-4, with D possibly TRBD1 on 5 matching bases. The CDR3 is 15 amino acids. Trimming took off 1 base at V and 5 bases at J, with 11 bases between the two ends. Germline V gene data show CDR1 as SGHVS and CDR2 as FQNEAQ. DNA of the CDR3: TGTGCCAGCAGCTTAGAGGGGATTGTGAATGAAAAACTGTTTTTT. This codes for CASSLEGIVNEKLFF.

This clonotype occurred a few times. The rearrangement uses TRBV27 and TRBJ1-1, with 8 nucleotides matching TRBD1. The J segment lost 1 base and the V segment lost 5 bases, leaving 6 bases of the junction unmatched. The CDR3 totals 15 residues. CDR1 is MNHEY and CDR2 is SMNVEV in the germline V gene (reference sequence). CDR3 residues: CASSPGTGSNTEAFF. The CDR3 DNA sequence: TGTGCCAGCAGTCCAGGGACAGGATCGAACACTGAAGCTTTCTTT.

This clonotype was recorded many times. The chain carries TRBV6-5 and TRBJ2-7, with 11 bases lining up with TRBD1. The CDR3 spans 16 residues. V was pared by 0 bases and J by 4 bases, with 5 bases of the junction left unmatched. Germline V lookup: CDR1 MNHEY, CDR2 SVGAGI. This CDR3 reads CASSYSTGTGGYEQYF. CDR3 bases: TGTGCCAGCAGTTACTCGACGGGGACAGGGGGGTACGAGCAGTACTTC.

This clonotype is large in the sample. The chain combines TRBV20-1 with TRBJ2-7; possible D gene TRBD1, 6 bases. Germline V gives CDR1 DFQATT, CDR2 SNEGSKA (reference sequence). CDR3 length: 15 amino acids. With 4 bases removed from V and 4 bases from J, the gap between germline ends came to 20 bases. CDR3 sequence (DNA): TGCAGTGCTACCCCCGGGGCCCTTCAGGGGTACGAGCAGTACTTC. Residues: CSATPGALQGYEQYF.

This clonotype was counted between two and nine times. This chain joins TRBV27 and TRBJ1-4, with 8 nucleotides matching TRBD1. Germline trimming cut 6 bases from V and 3 bases from J; bases unmatched to any gene: 6. The germline V gene encodes CDR1 MNHEY and CDR2 SMNVEV (reference sequence). This CDR3 has 15 residues. The CDR3 here is CASSSPGQANEKLFF. The CDR3 DNA reads TGTGCCAGCAGCTCCCCGGGACAGGCTAATGAAAAACTGTTTTTT. Using reference TRBV27 and TRBJ1-4 for the parts outside the CDR3, the full variable domain is EAQVTQNPRYLITVTGKKLTVTCSQNMNHEYMSWYRQDPGLGLRQIYYSMNVEVTDKGDVPEGYKVSRKEKRNFPLILESPSPNQTSLYFCASSSPGQANEKLFFGSGTQLSVL.